The following is a TCR beta chain sequence with its context. Generated by immunoSEQ multiplex PCR, the TCRdb table keeps only in-frame clones and is missing some. The repertoire consists of over 95,000 clones, with over 80% occurring once and the leading ten covering 1.4% to 1.5%. This sample was included in a study of T cells after somatic rescue of genetic block. The length of the CDR3 is 16 residues. CDR1 is ENHRY, CDR2 SYGVKD, per germline. Trimming cost V 8 bases and J 0 bases; bases outside gene matches: 12. The receptor comes from a woman aged 18-35 years. The sample taken for sequencing was peripheral blood mononuclear cells (PBMCs). The J gene is TRBJ2-7, the V gene TRBV10-3; 8 bases are shared with TRBD1. The CDR3 here is CAIGQGQSGISYEQYF. CDR3 sequence (DNA): TGTGCCATCGGACAGGGTCAATCTGGAATCTCCTACGAGCAGTACTTC.